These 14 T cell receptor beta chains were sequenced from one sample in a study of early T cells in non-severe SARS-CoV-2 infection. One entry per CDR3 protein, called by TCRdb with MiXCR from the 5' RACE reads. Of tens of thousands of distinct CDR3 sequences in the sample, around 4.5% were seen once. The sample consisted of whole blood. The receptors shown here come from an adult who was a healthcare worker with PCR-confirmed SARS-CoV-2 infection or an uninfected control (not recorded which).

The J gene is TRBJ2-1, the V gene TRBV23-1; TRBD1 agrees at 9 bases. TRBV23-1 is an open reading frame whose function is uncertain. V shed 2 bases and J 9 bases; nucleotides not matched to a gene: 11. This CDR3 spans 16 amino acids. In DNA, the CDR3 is TGCGCCAGCAGTCAACCCACCCGGACAGGGGAAGTTGAGCAGTTCTTC. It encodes CASSQPTRTGEVEQFF.

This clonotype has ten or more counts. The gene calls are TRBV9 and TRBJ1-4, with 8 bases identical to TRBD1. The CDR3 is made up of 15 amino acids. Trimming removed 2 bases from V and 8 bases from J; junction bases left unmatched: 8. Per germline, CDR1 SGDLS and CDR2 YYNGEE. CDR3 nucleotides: TGTGCCAGCAGCGTCAATACAGGGGGAATGGAAAAACTGTTTTTT. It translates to CASSVNTGGMEKLFF.

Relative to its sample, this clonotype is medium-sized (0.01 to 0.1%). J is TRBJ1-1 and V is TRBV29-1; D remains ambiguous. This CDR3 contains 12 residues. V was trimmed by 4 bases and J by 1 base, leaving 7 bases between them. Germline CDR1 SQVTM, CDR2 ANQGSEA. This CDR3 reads CSVGIQNTEAFF. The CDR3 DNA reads TGCAGCGTTGGGATACAGAACACTGAAGCTTTCTTT.

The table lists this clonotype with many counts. The CDR3 reads CASSGGDRGELDEQFF. The DNA for the CDR3 is TGCGCCAGCAGCGGGGGAGACAGGGGAGAACTGGATGAGCAGTTCTTC. The rearrangement links TRBV4-3 to TRBJ2-1; 8 nucleotides align to TRBD1. V gave up 5 bases and J gave up 8 bases; unmatched junction bases: 14. The CDR3 consists of 16 residues. Germline lookup yields CDR1 LGHNA and CDR2 YSLEER.

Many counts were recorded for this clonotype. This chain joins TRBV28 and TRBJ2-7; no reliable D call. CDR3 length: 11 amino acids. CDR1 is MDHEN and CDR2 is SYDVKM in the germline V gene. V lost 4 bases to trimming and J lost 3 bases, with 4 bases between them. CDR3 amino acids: CASSSHYEQYF. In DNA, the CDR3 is TGTGCCAGCAGTTCCCACTACGAGCAGTACTTC. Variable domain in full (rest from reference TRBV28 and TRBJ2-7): DVKVTQSSRYLVKRTGEKVFLECVQDMDHENMFWYRQDPGLGLRLIYFSYDVKMKEKGDIPEGYSVSREKKERFSLILESASTNQTSMYLCASSSHYEQYFGPGTRLTVT.

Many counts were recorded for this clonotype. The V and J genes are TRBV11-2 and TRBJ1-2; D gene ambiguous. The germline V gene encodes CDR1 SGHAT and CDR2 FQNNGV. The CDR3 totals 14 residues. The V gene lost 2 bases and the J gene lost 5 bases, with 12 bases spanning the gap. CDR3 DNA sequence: TGTGCCAGCAGCTTAAGCCCTAACGTTTATGGCTACACCTTC. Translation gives CASSLSPNVYGYTF. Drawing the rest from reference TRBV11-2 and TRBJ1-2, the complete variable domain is EAGVAQSPRYKIIEKRQSVAFWCNPISGHATLYWYQQILGQGPKLLIQFQNNGVVDDSQLPKDRFSAERLKGVDSTLKIQPAKLEDSAVYLCASSLSPNVYGYTFGSGTRLTVV.

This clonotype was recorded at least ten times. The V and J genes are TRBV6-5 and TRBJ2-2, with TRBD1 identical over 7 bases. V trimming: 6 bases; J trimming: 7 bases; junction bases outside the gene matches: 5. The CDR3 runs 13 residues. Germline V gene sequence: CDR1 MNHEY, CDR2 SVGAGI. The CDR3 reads CASSSTGIGELFF. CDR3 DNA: TGTGCCAGCAGCTCGACAGGGATCGGGGAGCTGTTTTTT.

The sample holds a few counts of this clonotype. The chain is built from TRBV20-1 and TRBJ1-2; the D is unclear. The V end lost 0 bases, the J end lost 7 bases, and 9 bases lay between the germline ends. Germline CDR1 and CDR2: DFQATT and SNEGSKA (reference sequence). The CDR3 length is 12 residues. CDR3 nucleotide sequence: TGCAGTGCTAGAGATCAAGGGCCTGGCTACACCTTC. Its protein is CSARDQGPGYTF.

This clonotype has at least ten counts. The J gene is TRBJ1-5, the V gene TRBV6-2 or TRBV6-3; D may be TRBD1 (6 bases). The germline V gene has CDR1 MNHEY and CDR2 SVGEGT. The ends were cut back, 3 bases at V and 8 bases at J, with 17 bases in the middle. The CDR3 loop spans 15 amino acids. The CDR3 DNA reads TGTGCCAGCAGTTATCAATCAGGGAACAGGGAGCCCCAGCATTTT. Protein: CASSYQSGNREPQHF.

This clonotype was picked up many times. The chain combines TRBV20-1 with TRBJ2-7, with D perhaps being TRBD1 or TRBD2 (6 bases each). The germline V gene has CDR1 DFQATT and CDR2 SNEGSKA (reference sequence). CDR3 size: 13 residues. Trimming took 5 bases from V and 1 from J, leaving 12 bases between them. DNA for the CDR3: TGCAGTGCTCCTAGGGGGGCTTCCTACGAGCAGTACTTC. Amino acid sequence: CSAPRGASYEQYF.

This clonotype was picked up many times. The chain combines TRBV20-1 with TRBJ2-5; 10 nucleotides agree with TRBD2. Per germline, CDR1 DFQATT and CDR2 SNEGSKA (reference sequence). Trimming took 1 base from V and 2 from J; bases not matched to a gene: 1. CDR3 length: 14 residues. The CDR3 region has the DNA TGCAGTGCTAGAGTGGGACTAGCGCAAGAGACCCAGTACTTC. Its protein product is CSARVGLAQETQYF.

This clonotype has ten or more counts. Here the CDR3 reads CASSREIGNTGELFF. The DNA for the CDR3 is TGTGCCAGCAGCAGGGAAATCGGGAACACCGGGGAGCTGTTTTTT. The chain joins TRBV5-4 to TRBJ2-2; no firm D call. This CDR3 contains 15 residues. V was shortened by 4 bases and J by 1 base, with 11 bases between the two germline ends. Germline CDR1 reads SGHNT; CDR2 reads YYREEE (reference sequence).

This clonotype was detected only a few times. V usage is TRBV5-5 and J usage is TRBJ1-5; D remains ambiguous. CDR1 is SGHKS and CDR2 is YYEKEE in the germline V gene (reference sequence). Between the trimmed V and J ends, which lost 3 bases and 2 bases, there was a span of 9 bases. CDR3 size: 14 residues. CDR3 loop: CASSWTKGNQPQHF. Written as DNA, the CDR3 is TGTGCCAGCAGCTGGACGAAAGGCAATCAGCCCCAGCATTTT.

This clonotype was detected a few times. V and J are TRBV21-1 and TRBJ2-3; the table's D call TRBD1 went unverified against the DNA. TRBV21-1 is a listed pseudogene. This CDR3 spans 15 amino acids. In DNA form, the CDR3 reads TGTGCCAGCCGCGCGAGGGACAGGCTCACAGATACGCAGTATTTT. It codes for CASRARDRLTDTQYF.